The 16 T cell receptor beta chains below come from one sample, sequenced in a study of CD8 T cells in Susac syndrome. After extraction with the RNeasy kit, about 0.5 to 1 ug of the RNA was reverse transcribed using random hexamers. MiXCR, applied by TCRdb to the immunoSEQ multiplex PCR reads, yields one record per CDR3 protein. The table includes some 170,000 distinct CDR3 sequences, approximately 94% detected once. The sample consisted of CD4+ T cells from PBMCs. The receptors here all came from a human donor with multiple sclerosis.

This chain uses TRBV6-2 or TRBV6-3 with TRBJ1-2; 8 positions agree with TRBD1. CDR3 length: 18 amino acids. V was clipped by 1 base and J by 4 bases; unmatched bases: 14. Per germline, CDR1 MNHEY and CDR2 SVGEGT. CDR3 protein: CASSYFGQGRPKAYGYTF. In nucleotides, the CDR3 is TGTGCCAGCAGTTACTTTGGACAGGGACGGCCTAAGGCCTATGGCTACACCTTC.

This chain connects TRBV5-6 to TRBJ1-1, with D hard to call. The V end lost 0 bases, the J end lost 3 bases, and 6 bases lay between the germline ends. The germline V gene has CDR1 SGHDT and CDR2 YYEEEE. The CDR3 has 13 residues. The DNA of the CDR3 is TGTGCCAGCAGCTTGGGGGCCCACACTGAAGCTTTCTTT. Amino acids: CASSLGAHTEAFF.

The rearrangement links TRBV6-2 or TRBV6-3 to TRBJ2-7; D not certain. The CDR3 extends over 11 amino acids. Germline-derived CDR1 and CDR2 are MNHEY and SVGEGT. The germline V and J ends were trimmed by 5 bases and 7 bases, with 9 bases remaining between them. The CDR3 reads CASSNYREQYF. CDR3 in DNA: TGTGCCAGCAGTAATTACAGAGAGCAGTACTTC.

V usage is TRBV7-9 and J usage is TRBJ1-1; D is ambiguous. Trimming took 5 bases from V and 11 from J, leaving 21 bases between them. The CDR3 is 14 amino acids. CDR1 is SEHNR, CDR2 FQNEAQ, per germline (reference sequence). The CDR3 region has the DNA TGTGCCAGCAGCCATGGGGTCGCAGACCTCGGTGCTTTCTTT. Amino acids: CASSHGVADLGAFF.

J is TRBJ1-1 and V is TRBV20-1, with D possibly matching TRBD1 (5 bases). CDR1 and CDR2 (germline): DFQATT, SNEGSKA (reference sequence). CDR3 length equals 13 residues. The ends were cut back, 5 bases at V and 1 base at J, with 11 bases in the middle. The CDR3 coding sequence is TGCAGTGCTCCCTTAACAGGGAACACTGAAGCTTTCTTT. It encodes CSAPLTGNTEAFF.

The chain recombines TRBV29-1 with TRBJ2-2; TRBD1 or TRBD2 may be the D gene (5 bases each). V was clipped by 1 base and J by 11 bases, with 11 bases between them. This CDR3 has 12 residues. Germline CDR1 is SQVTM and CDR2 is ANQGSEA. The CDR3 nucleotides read TGCAGCGTTGAAGGGGGGTCCCGCGAGCTGTTTTTT. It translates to CSVEGGSRELFF.

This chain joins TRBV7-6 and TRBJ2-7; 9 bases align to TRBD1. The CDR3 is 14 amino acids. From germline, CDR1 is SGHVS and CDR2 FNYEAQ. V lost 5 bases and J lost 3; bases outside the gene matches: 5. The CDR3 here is CASSPGDRVYEQYF. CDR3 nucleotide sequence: TGTGCCAGCAGCCCGGGGGACAGGGTCTACGAGCAGTACTTC.

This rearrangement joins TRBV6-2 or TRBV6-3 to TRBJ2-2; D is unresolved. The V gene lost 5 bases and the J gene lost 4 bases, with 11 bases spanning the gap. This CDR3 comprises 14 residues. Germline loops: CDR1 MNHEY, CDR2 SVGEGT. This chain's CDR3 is CASSNGPSTGELFF. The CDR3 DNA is TGTGCCAGCAGTAATGGACCTAGCACCGGGGAGCTGTTTTTT.

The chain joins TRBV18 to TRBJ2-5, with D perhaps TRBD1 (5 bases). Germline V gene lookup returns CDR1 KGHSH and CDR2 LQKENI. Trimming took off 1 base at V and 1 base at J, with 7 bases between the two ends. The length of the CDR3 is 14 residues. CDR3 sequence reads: CASSPRGSQETQYF. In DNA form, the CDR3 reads TGTGCCAGCTCACCACGGGGCAGCCAAGAGACCCAGTACTTC.

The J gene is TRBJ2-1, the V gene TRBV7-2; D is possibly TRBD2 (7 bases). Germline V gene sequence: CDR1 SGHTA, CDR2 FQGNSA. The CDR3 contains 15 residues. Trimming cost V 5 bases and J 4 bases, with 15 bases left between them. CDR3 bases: TGTGCCAGCAGCGCCGCGGGGGCAGGGTACAATGAGCAGTTCTTC. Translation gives CASSAAGAGYNEQFF.

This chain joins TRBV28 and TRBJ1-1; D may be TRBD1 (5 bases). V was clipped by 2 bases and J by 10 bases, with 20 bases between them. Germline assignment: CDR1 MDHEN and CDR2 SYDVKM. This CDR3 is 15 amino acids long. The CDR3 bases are TGTGCCAGCAGTTTAGGGGGACTTACCTCCTCCGGAGCTTTCTTT. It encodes CASSLGGLTSSGAFF.

The CDR3 coding sequence is TGTGCCAGCAGCCCCAGAGTGGCGCCGCAAGAGACCCAGTACTTC. This translates into CASSPRVAPQETQYF. The J gene is TRBJ2-5, the V gene TRBV7-9; D not resolved. With 5 bases removed from V and 2 bases from J, the gap between germline ends came to 15 bases. Looked up from germline, CDR1 is SEHNR and CDR2 is FQNEAQ (reference sequence). The CDR3 consists of 15 residues.

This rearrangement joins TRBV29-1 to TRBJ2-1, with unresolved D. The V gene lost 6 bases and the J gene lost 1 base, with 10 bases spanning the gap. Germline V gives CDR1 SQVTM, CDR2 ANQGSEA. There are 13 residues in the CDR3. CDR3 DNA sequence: TGCAGCGTATCCCAAGTGTCCTACAATGAGCAGTTCTTC. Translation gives CSVSQVSYNEQFF.

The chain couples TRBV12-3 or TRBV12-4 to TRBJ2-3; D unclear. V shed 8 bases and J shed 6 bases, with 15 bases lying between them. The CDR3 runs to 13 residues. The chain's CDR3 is CASGRGQMDTQYF. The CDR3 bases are TGTGCCAGCGGCCGAGGTCAGATGGATACGCAGTATTTT.

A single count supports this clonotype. CDR3 sequence reads: CAWSGSGNIQYF. DNA of the CDR3: TGTGCCTGGAGTGGCTCGGGAAACATTCAGTACTTC. The genes are TRBV30 and TRBJ2-4; D gene unclear. This CDR3 comprises 12 residues. V lost 1 base to trimming and J lost 6 bases, with 7 bases between them. Germline lookup yields CDR1 GTSNPN and CDR2 SVGIG (reference sequence).

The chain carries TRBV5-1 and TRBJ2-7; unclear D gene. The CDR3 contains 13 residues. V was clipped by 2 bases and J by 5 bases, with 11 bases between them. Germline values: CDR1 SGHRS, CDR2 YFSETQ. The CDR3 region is CASSFAGVNEQYF. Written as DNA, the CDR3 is TGCGCCAGCAGCTTCGCTGGAGTAAACGAGCAGTACTTC.